A selection of T cell receptor beta chains follows, all from one sample in a study of blood T cell repertoires in COVID-19. Here immunoSEQ multiplex PCR was the method, and the copy in TCRdb shows in-frame clones only, minus some. The top ten clones hold around 0.92% of a sample with under 550,000 clones, around 90% of them seen once. The material sequenced was peripheral blood. These receptors all come from a man aged 18 to 29 with COVID-19, enrolled during active disease. Each CDR3 is given with its conserved first and last residue. The order of the fields is clone size, J gene, D gene, V gene, CDR3 DNA, CDR3 protein. A D gene is named only where the DNA matches it firmly. Only some rows state a clone size, as once, few, many or a class for expanded clones.

NA	TRBJ1-2	NA	TRBV18	TGTGCCAGCTCCGAGGGGAGGTATGGCTACACCTTC	CASSEGRYGYTF
NA	TRBJ2-1	TRBD1	TRBV5-1	TGCGCCAGCAGCCTCGGGACAGTCAACAATGAGCAGTTCTTC	CASSLGTVNNEQFF
NA	TRBJ2-7	TRBD2	TRBV13	TGTGCCAGCAGCTTATCCGGACTAGCCTCCTACGAGCAGTACTTC	CASSLSGLASYEQYF
NA	TRBJ2-2	TRBD1	TRBV10-3	TGTGCCATCAGTGAGTTGCCCGGGACAGGGGACACCGGGGAGCTGTTTTTT	CAISELPGTGDTGELFF
NA	TRBJ2-2	NA	TRBV6-6	TGTGCCAGCAGTGGCGGGGTGACCGGGGAGCTGTTTTTT	CASSGGVTGELFF
NA	TRBJ1-3	NA	TRBV6-5	TGTGCCAGCAGTTACGGCGCGGGGTTTGGAAACACCATATATTTT	CASSYGAGFGNTIYF
NA	TRBJ2-1	TRBD2	TRBV5-6	TGTGCCAGCAGCCCGGGACTATCGAAATACAATGAGCAGTTCTTC	CASSPGLSKYNEQFF
NA	TRBJ2-4	TRBD2	TRBV30	TGTGCCTGGAGTGGGCCGGGGGGGGCCGCCAAAAACATTCAGTACTTC	CAWSGPGGAAKNIQYF
many	TRBJ2-6	TRBD1	TRBV5-4	TGTGCCAGCAGCGGGGAACAGGGGACTGGGGCCAACGTCCTGACTTTC	CASSGEQGTGANVLTF
once	TRBJ1-3	TRBD1	TRBV2	TGTGCCAGCAGTGAAGCGCCCGGGACAGGGGGTTACACCATATATTTT	CASSEAPGTGGYTIYF
many	TRBJ2-3	NA	TRBV7-9	TGTGCCAGCAGCCGATACGTTGGGGAGGTCACAGATACGCAGTATTTT	CASSRYVGEVTDTQYF
NA	TRBJ2-1	NA	TRBV4-1	TGCGCCAGCAGCCAAGTCCGGGTATACGGGAGCTCCTACAATGAGCAGTTCTTC	CASSQVRVYGSSYNEQFF
NA	TRBJ2-2	TRBD1	TRBV2	TGTGCCAGCAGTCCCGGGACAGGGACTGTCGGGGAGCTGTTTTTT	CASSPGTGTVGELFF
NA	TRBJ2-1	TRBD2	TRBV30	TGTGCCTGGAGTGTCGATGTAGCGGGAGTAGATGAGCAGTTCTTC	CAWSVDVAGVDEQFF
NA	TRBJ1-1	TRBD1	TRBV6-5	TGTGCCAGCAGCCGGGACAGGGGGACTGAAGCTTTCTTT	CASSRDRGTEAFF
once	TRBJ1-6	TRBD1	TRBV28	TGTGCCAGCATCAAACAGGGGTACTCCTATAATTCACCCCTCCACTTT	CASIKQGYSYNSPLHF
NA	TRBJ1-6	NA	TRBV5-6	TGTGCCAGCAGCTTGAGGCAGGCCGGTTCACCCCTCCACTTT	CASSLRQAGSPLHF
NA	TRBJ2-1	TRBD2	TRBV6-6	TGTGCCAGCAGTCCGAGGTCTAGCGGGGGGGCCCCAAGGGGGATTGAGCAGTTCTTC	CASSPRSSGGAPRGIEQFF
NA	TRBJ1-6	NA	TRBV9	TGTGCCAGCAGCGTAGGAAGTAGCTCCTATAATTCACCCCTCCACTTT	CASSVGSSSYNSPLHF
NA	TRBJ2-1	NA	TRBV4-1	TGCGCCAGCAGCTTAGATCTAGTTGAGCAGTTCTTC	CASSLDLVEQFF
NA	TRBJ1-3	NA	TRBV5-1	TGCGCCAGCAGCTTCAGTGCAGACTCTGGAAACACCATATATTTT	CASSFSADSGNTIYF
NA	TRBJ1-6	NA	TRBV9	TGTGCCAGCAGCGCAGACAGTGGATATTCACCCCTCCACTTT	CASSADSGYSPLHF
once	TRBJ2-7	TRBD1	TRBV7-9	TGTGCCAGCAGCTTAGCGTTGGGACAGGGAGCCTACGAGCAGTACTTC	CASSLALGQGAYEQYF
NA	TRBJ1-5	NA	TRBV30	TGTGCCTGGAGTGGGGACAAAGGTCCACAGCCCCAGCATTTT	CAWSGDKGPQPQHF
NA	TRBJ2-5	TRBD2	TRBV7-9	TGTGCCAGCAGCTTAGTTGGCGGGAGGAAGGAGACCCAGTACTTC	CASSLVGGRKETQYF
NA	TRBJ2-2	NA	TRBV7-3	TGTGCCAGCAGCTTACTTCCTTATACCGGCACCGGGGAGCTGTTTTTT	CASSLLPYTGTGELFF
NA	TRBJ2-2	TRBD2	TRBV4-1	TGCGCCAGCAGCCAAACCTGGACTAGCGGCCACGCGAACACCGGGGAGCTGTTTTTT	CASSQTWTSGHANTGELFF
NA	TRBJ2-3	NA	TRBV7-8	TGTGCCAGCAGCCCCCGTTATTTGAGGGCCGAGGTGGCAGATACGCAGTATTTT	CASSPRYLRAEVADTQYF